The 5 T cell receptor beta chains below come from one sample, sequenced in a study of CD8 T cells in Susac syndrome. Random hexamers primed reverse transcription of roughly 0.5 to 1 ug RNA. TCRdb re-derived calls from the immunoSEQ multiplex PCR reads in MiXCR, one entry per CDR3 protein. The sample yields around 140,000 distinct CDR3 sequences, roughly 76% seen once. The sequenced material came from CD8+ T cells from PBMCs. Receptor source: a human donor with multiple sclerosis.

The chain carries TRBV7-8 and TRBJ1-1; 7 bases line up with TRBD1. Looked up from germline, CDR1 is SGHVS and CDR2 is FQNEAQ. Trimming removed 1 base from V and 0 bases from J; junction bases left unmatched: 11. This CDR3 has 18 amino acids. Here the CDR3 reads CASSLEVGTADLNTEAFF. The CDR3 region has the DNA TGTGCCAGCAGCTTAGAGGTGGGGACAGCTGACTTGAACACTGAAGCTTTCTTT.

This clonotype has a handful of counts. The chain joins TRBV4-2 to TRBJ2-1; D might be TRBD2 (7 bases). This CDR3 has 14 amino acids. V was trimmed by 3 bases and J by 9 bases, leaving 15 bases between them. Per the germline V gene, CDR1 is LGHNA and CDR2 is YNFKEQ. CDR3 nucleotides: TGTGCCAGCAGCCATTCGGGGGGCGTGGGTGAGCAGTTCTTC. This codes for CASSHSGGVGEQFF.

The table lists this clonotype with a few counts. The chain joins TRBV3-1 to TRBJ2-7; maybe TRBD1 (6 bases). With 8 bases removed from V and 6 bases from J, the gap between germline ends came to 20 bases. Germline lookup yields CDR1 LGHDT and CDR2 YNNKEL (reference sequence). The CDR3 consists of 14 residues. The CDR3 spells CASGHHRVDGEQYF. The CDR3 bases are TGTGCCAGCGGGCATCACAGGGTGGATGGCGAGCAGTACTTC.

J is TRBJ2-1 and V is TRBV9; D not certain. This CDR3 is built from 15 residues. The germline CDR1 and CDR2 sequences are SGDLS and YYNGEE. Trimming removed 0 bases at V and 0 bases at J, with 7 bases between. The CDR3 loop is CASSVAASSYNEQFF. CDR3 nucleotide sequence: TGTGCCAGCAGCGTAGCGGCCAGCTCCTACAATGAGCAGTTCTTC.

The CDR3, as DNA: TGTGCCAGCAGGGGGACAGGGAAGGCAGATACGCAGTATTTT. Translated: CASRGTGKADTQYF. The gene calls are TRBV12-3 or TRBV12-4 and TRBJ2-3; 9 nucleotides match TRBD1. V dropped 6 bases and J dropped 4; count of bases not matched to a gene: 5. CDR3 length: 14 residues.